This T cell receptor beta chain was profiled in a study of technical replicates of blood from a handful of donors (dated 2017 in TCRdb). Libraries were made using the immunoSEQ multiplex PCR assay. The table comes from immuneACCESS by way of TCRdb, which keeps in-frame sequences with V and J called. Part of the clones is missing from these tables; in studies checked, under half for an unresolved V gene and the rest for unknown reasons. For this sample there are under 90,000 clones; roughly 94% appear just once. Less than 0.25% of the sample rests with the top ten. The junction shows trimming of 6 bases on V and 1 base on J, plus 16 bases between the germline ends. According to the germline V gene, CDR1 reads MDHEN and CDR2 reads SYDVKM. The CDR3 goes from the cysteine to the phenylalanine over 15 residues. Just CDR3 DNA is preserved here, 45 bases in frame from base 1. Remarks on this clone: Which antigen it targets is not known. The record has no base qualities; no much larger clone is one base away.

This chain joins TRBV28 to TRBJ2-7, with TRBD1 as a weak D call on 5 bases. The receptor comes from a human donor in good health. The specimen sequenced was T cells isolated from PBMCs. CDR3 sequence: CASSVVDSLSYEQYF. The sequenced DNA: TGTGCCAGCAGCGTTGTTGACAGCCTTTCCTACGAGCAGTACTTC.